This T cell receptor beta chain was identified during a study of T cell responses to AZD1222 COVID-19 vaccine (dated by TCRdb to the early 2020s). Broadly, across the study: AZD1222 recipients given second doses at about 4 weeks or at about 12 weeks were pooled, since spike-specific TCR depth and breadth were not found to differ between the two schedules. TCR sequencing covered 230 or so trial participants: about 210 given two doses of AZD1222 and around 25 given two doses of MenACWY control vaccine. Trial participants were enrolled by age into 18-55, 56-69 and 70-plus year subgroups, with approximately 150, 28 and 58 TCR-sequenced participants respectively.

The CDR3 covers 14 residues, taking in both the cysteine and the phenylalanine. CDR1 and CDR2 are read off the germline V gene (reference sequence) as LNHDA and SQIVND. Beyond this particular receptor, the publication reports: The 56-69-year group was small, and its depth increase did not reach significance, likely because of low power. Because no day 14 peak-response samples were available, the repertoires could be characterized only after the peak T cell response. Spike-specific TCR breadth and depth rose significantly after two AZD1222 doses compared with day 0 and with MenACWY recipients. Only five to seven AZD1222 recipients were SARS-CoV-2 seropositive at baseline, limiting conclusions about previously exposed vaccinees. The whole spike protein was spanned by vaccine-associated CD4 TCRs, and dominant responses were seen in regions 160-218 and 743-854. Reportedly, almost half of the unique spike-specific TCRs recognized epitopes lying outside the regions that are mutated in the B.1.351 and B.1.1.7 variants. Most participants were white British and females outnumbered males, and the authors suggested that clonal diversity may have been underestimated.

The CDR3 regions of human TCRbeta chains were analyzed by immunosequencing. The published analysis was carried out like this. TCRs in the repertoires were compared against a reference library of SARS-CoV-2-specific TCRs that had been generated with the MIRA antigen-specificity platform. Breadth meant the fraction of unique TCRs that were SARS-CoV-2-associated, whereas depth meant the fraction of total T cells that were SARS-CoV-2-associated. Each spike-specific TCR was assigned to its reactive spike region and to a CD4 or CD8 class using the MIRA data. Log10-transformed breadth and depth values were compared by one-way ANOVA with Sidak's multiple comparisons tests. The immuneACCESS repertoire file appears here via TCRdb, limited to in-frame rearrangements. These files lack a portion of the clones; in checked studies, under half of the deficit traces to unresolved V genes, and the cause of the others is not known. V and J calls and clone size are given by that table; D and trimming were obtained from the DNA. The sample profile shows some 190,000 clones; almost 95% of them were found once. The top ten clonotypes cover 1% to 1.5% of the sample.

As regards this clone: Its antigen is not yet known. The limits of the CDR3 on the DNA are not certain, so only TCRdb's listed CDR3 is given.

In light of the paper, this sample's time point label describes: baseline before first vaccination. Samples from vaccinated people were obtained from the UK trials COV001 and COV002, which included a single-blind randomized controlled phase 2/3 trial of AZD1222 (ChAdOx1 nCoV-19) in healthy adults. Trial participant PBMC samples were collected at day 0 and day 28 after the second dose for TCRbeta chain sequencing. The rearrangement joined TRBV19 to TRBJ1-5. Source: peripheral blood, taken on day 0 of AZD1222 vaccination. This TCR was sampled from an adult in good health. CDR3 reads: CASTSGYLIQPQHF.